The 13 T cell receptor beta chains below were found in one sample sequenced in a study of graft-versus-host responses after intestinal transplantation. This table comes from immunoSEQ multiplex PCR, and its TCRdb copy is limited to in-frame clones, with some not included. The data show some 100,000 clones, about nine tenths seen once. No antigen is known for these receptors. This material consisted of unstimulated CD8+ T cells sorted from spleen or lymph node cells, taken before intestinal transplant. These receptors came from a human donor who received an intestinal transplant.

The CDR3 loop is CASTPTGPVNSPLHF. CDR3 nucleotides: TGTGCCAGCACCCCGACAGGGCCAGTTAATTCACCCCTCCACTTT. This chain uses TRBV6-1 with TRBJ1-6; 7 nucleotides agree with TRBD1. Looked up from germline, CDR1 is MNHNS and CDR2 is SASEGT. This CDR3 has 15 residues. V lost 7 bases to trimming and J lost 6 bases; unmatched junction nucleotides: 9.

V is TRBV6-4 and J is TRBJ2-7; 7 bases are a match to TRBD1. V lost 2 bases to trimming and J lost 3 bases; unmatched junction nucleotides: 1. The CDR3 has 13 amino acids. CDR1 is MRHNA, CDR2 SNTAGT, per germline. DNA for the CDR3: TGTGCCAGCAGTGACCGGGACAGCTACGAGCAGTACTTC. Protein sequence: CASSDRDSYEQYF.

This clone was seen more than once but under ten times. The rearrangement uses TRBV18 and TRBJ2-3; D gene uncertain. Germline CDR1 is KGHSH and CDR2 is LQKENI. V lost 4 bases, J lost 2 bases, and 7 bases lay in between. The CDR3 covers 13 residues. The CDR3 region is CASSRAHTDTQYF. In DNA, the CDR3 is TGTGCCAGCTCACGCGCGCACACAGATACGCAGTATTTT. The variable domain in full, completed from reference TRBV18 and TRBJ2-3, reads NAGVMQNPRHLVRRRGQEARLRCSPMKGHSHVYWYRQLPEEGLKFMVYLQKENIIDESGMPKERFSAEFPKEGPSILRIQQVVRGDSAAYFCASSRAHTDTQYFGPGTRLTVL.

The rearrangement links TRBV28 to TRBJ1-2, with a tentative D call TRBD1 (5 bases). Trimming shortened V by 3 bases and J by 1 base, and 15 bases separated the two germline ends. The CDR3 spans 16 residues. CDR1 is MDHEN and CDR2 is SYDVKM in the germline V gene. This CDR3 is CASSLSGTGNNYGYTF. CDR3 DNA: TGTGCCAGCAGTTTGTCCGGGACGGGGAATAACTATGGCTACACCTTC.

The CDR3 loop is CTSSQDGGYGYTF. The CDR3 nucleotides read TGCACCAGCAGCCAAGATGGGGGATATGGCTACACCTTC. The chain joins TRBV1 to TRBJ1-2. TRBV1 is a pseudogene segment. The CDR3 length is 13 residues.

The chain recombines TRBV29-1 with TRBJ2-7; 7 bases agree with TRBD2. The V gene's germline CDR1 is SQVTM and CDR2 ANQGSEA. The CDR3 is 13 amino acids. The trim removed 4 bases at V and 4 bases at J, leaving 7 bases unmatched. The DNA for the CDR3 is TGCAGCGTTGGTTTAGCGCGGGGGTACGAGCAGTACTTC. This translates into CSVGLARGYEQYF.

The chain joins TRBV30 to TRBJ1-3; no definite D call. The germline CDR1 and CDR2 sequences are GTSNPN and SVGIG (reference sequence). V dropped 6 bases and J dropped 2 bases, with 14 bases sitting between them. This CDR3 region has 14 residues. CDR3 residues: CACSRPYAGNTIYF. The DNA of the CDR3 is TGTGCCTGTTCCCGGCCTTACGCTGGAAACACCATATATTTT.

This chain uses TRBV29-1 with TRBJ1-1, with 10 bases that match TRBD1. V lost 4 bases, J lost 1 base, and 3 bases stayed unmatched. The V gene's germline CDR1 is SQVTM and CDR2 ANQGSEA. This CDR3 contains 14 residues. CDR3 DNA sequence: TGCAGCGTTGCCGGGACAGGGGCGAACACTGAAGCTTTCTTT. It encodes CSVAGTGANTEAFF. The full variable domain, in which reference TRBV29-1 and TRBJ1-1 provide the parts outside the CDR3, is SAVISQKPSRDICQRGTSLTIQCQVDSQVTMMFWYRQQPGQSLTLIATANQGSEATYESGFVIDKFPISRPNLTFSTLTVSNMSPEDSSIYLCSVAGTGANTEAFFGQGTRLTVV.

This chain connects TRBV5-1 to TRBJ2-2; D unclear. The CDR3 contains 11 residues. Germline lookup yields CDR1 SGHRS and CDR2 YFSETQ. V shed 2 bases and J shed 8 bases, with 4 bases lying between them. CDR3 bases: TGCGCCAGCAGCTTTACAGGGGAGCTGTTTTTT. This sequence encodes CASSFTGELFF. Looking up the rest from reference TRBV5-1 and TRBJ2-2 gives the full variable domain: KAGVTQTPRYLIKTRGQQVTLSCSPISGHRSVSWYQQTPGQGLQFLFEYFSETQRNKGNFPGRFSGRQFSNSRSEMNVSTLELGDSALYLCASSFTGELFFGEGSRLTVL.

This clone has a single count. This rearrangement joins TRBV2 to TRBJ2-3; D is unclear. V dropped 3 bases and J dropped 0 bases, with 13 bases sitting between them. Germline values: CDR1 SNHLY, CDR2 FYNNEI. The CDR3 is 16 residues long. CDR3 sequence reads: CASSETGFGSTDTQYF. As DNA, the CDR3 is TGTGCCAGCAGTGAGACCGGTTTCGGAAGCACAGATACGCAGTATTTT.

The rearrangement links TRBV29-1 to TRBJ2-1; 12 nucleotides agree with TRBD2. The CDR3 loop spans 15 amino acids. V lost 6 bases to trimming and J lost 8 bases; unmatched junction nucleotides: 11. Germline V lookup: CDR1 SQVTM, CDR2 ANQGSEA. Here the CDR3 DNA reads TGCAGCGTCGAGGTCCTAGCGGGGGGGCCGTATGAGCAGTTCTTC. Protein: CSVEVLAGGPYEQFF.

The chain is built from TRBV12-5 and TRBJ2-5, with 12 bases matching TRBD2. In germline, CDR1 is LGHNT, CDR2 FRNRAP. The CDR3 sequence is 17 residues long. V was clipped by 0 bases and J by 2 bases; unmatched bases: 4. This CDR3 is CASGLVRLAGGQETQYF. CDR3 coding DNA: TGTGCTAGTGGTTTGGTACGGCTAGCGGGGGGGCAAGAGACCCAGTACTTC.

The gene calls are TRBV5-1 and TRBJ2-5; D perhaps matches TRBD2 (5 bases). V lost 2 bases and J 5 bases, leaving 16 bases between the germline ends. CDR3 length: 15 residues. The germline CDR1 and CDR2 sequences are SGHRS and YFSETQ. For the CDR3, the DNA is TGCGCCAGCAGCTTACGGGGAACTCCGGGGGAGACCCAGTACTTC. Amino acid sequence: CASSLRGTPGETQYF.